The 31 T cell receptor beta chains listed next were all sequenced from one sample in a study of T cell changes during pregnancy in multiple sclerosis. Produced via immunoSEQ multiplex PCR; TCRdb's table is partial and in-frame only. The sample contains over 50,000 clones, 88% of which appear only once. The sequencing used peripheral blood, collected in the first trimester of pregnancy. These receptors came from a female donor with multiple sclerosis, enrolled in a pregnancy study.

The rearrangement joins TRBV2 to TRBJ2-3; 10 bases line up with TRBD1. The germline V gene has CDR1 SNHLY and CDR2 FYNNEI. V was clipped by 8 bases and J by 0 bases; unmatched bases: 14. This CDR3 has 18 residues. CDR3 sequence reads: CASGGDRGTGVSTDTQYF. CDR3 sequence (DNA): TGTGCCAGCGGGGGGGACAGGGGAACGGGAGTGAGCACAGATACGCAGTATTTT.

J is TRBJ2-3 and V is TRBV30, with a weak D call TRBD2 (6 bases). The CDR3 runs 12 residues. V was cut by 3 bases and J by 4 bases, with 8 bases left in between. Germline V CDR1 and CDR2: GTSNPN, SVGIG (reference sequence). The CDR3 here is CAWRLASDTQYF. DNA for the CDR3: TGTGCCTGGAGACTAGCCTCAGATACGCAGTATTTT.

The V and J genes are TRBV6-4 and TRBJ2-1, with 7 bases that match TRBD2. J gave up 2 bases and V 8 bases, and 9 bases lay outside the gene matches. Germline V gene sequence: CDR1 MRHNA, CDR2 SNTAGT. This CDR3 has 15 amino acids. This CDR3 reads CASSRLAETYNEQFF. The CDR3 DNA is TGTGCCAGCTCTAGACTAGCAGAGACCTACAATGAGCAGTTCTTC.

The chain combines TRBV18 with TRBJ2-3; 9 bases agree with TRBD2. After removal of 4 bases from V and 3 bases from J, the junction contained 2 bases not matched to a gene. Germline V CDR1 and CDR2: KGHSH, LQKENI. The CDR3 consists of 14 residues. The CDR3 here is CASSRTSATDTQYF. Written as DNA, the CDR3 is TGTGCCAGCTCACGGACTAGCGCGACAGATACGCAGTATTTT.

In DNA, the CDR3 is TGTGCCAGTAGTCGACAGGGTTTAGGCAACTATGGCTACACCTTC. It translates to CASSRQGLGNYGYTF. The chain links TRBV19 to TRBJ1-2; 7 bases agree with TRBD1. Germline V lookup: CDR1 LNHDA, CDR2 SQIVND (reference sequence). J was trimmed by 2 bases and V by 5 bases; bases with no gene match: 8. The CDR3 sequence is 15 residues long.

The chain is built from TRBV9 and TRBJ1-5, with TRBD1 matching 7 bases. The CDR3 is 14 amino acids. The germline gives CDR1 SGDLS, CDR2 YYNGEE. V was clipped by 2 bases and J by 3 bases; unmatched bases: 2. CDR3 sequence (DNA): TGTGCCAGCAGCGTGGGACAGATCAATCAGCCCCAGCATTTT. Protein product: CASSVGQINQPQHF.

The chain joins TRBV19 to TRBJ2-2; the D gene is possibly TRBD2 (6 bases). CDR3 length: 14 amino acids. V lost 5 bases and J 3 bases, leaving 10 bases between the germline ends. Germline CDR1 reads LNHDA; CDR2 reads SQIVND (reference sequence). The CDR3 coding sequence is TGTGCCAGTAGTCGGGGGAGTGACACCGGGGAGCTGTTTTTT. Protein sequence: CASSRGSDTGELFF.

The V gene is TRBV30, the J gene TRBJ1-4, with a possible D match to TRBD1 (6 bases). Germline-derived CDR1 and CDR2 are GTSNPN and SVGIG (reference sequence). There are 17 residues in the CDR3. V dropped 2 bases and J dropped 0 bases, with 16 bases sitting between them. CDR3 sequence reads: CAWSRGSPKATNEKLFF. CDR3 sequence (DNA): TGTGCCTGGAGTAGGGGGTCCCCAAAGGCAACTAATGAAAAACTGTTTTTT.

The V and J genes are TRBV7-9 and TRBJ1-1, with 7 bases matching TRBD1. J gave up 1 base and V 5 bases, and 7 bases lay outside the gene matches. Germline CDR1 reads SEHNR; CDR2 reads FQNEAQ (reference sequence). The CDR3 is 15 amino acids. This CDR3 is CASSVPGQQNTEAFF. The CDR3 DNA reads as TGTGCCAGCAGCGTCCCGGGACAGCAGAACACTGAAGCTTTCTTT.

The rearrangement links TRBV13 to TRBJ2-3; 7 positions agree with TRBD2. The CDR3 is made up of 15 amino acids. Germline V CDR1 and CDR2: PRHDT, FYEKMQ (reference sequence). V lost 5 bases and J lost 6; bases outside the gene matches: 11. CDR3 DNA sequence: TGTGCCAGCAGCCTCCGGGACTACCTTTTGGATACGCAGTATTTT. Amino acid sequence: CASSLRDYLLDTQYF.

J is TRBJ1-1 and V is TRBV7-2, with 7 positions matching TRBD1. CDR1 is SGHTA and CDR2 is FQGNSA in the germline V gene. CDR3 length: 13 residues. J lost 10 bases, V lost 1 base, and 6 bases had no gene match. The CDR3 DNA reads as TGTGCCAGCAGCTTAGGAGGGGGCGCGGGAGCTTTCTTT. Protein product: CASSLGGGAGAFF.

This chain links TRBV10-3 with TRBJ1-3; D is unresolved. Germline assignment: CDR1 ENHRY and CDR2 SYGVKD. V was cut by 4 bases and J by 0 bases, with 16 bases left in between. This CDR3 is 17 amino acids long. As DNA, the CDR3 is TGTGCCATCAGTGGGATATCCCCTGCTAGCTCTGGAAACACCATATATTTT. Translation: CAISGISPASSGNTIYF.

This chain uses TRBV20-1 with TRBJ2-1; a possible D gene is TRBD2 (5 bases). The CDR3 spans 11 residues. V was clipped by 3 bases and J by 5 bases, with 5 bases between them. CDR1 is DFQATT and CDR2 is SNEGSKA in the germline V gene (reference sequence). CDR3 in amino acids: CSASGNNEQFF. CDR3 DNA: TGCAGTGCTAGCGGGAACAATGAGCAGTTCTTC.

This chain links TRBV28 with TRBJ2-7, with 8 bases lining up with TRBD2. V lost 2 bases, J lost 6 bases, and 6 bases stayed unmatched. Germline CDR1 is MDHEN and CDR2 is SYDVKM. The CDR3 covers 14 residues. CDR3 DNA: TGTGCCAGCAGTTTAGTAGCGGGATTAGGCGAGCAGTACTTC. It encodes CASSLVAGLGEQYF.

The rearrangement links TRBV7-6 to TRBJ2-6; 7 nucleotides align to TRBD2. After removal of 5 bases from V and 4 bases from J, the junction contained 17 bases not matched to a gene. Germline CDR1 and CDR2: SGHVS and FNYEAQ. This CDR3 contains 19 residues. CDR3 in amino acids: CASSHEGTNPWGGANVLTF. For the CDR3, the DNA is TGTGCCAGCAGCCACGAGGGGACTAACCCCTGGGGGGGGGCCAACGTCCTGACTTTC.

The chain employs TRBV25-1 and TRBJ2-1; 7 bases agree with TRBD2. The trim removed 3 bases at V and 15 bases at J, leaving 8 bases unmatched. Germline CDR1 and CDR2: MGHDK and SYGVNS. The CDR3 is 12 residues long. The DNA for the CDR3 is TGTGCCAGCAGTGATGCGGGAGTATCGTGGTTCTTC. The encoded protein is CASSDAGVSWFF.

This clone was counted once. V and J are TRBV9 and TRBJ2-1; 9 positions match TRBD1. Germline V CDR1 and CDR2: SGDLS, YYNGEE. Trimming cost V 2 bases and J 2 bases; bases outside gene matches: 2. The CDR3 has 15 amino acids. The DNA of the CDR3 is TGTGCCAGCAGCGTGGGACAGGGAACCTACAATGAGCAGTTCTTC. Its protein is CASSVGQGTYNEQFF.

J is TRBJ1-1 and V is TRBV11-2; no definite D call. The CDR3 sequence is 13 residues long. Germline lookup yields CDR1 SGHAT and CDR2 FQNNGV. V lost 2 bases, J lost 0 bases, and 4 bases lay in between. DNA of the CDR3: TGTGCCAGCAGCTTAACAATGAACACTGAAGCTTTCTTT. This translates into CASSLTMNTEAFF. The full variable domain, completed using reference TRBV11-2 and TRBJ1-1, is EAGVAQSPRYKIIEKRQSVAFWCNPISGHATLYWYQQILGQGPKLLIQFQNNGVVDDSQLPKDRFSAERLKGVDSTLKIQPAKLEDSAVYLCASSLTMNTEAFFGQGTRLTVV.

The V call is TRBV27, the J call TRBJ2-1, with TRBD1 identical over 10 bases. Germline CDR1 MNHEY, CDR2 SMNVEV (reference sequence). With V trimmed by 6 bases and J by 9 bases, 5 bases remained unmatched. CDR3 length: 13 residues. The CDR3 loop reads CASRTGTGAEQFF. In DNA, the CDR3 is TGTGCCAGCAGGACTGGGACAGGGGCTGAGCAGTTCTTC.

The chain uses TRBV6-5 and TRBJ2-4, with 7 bases aligning to TRBD1. Trimming took 0 bases from V and 8 from J; bases not matched to a gene: 7. This CDR3 region has 15 residues. The germline CDR1 and CDR2 sequences are MNHEY and SVGAGI. The CDR3 coding sequence is TGTGCCAGCAGTTACTCCTCAGGGGGTAGAGACATTCAGTACTTC. It translates to CASSYSSGGRDIQYF.

The rearrangement uses TRBV5-1 and TRBJ2-1, with 12 nucleotides matching TRBD2. With V trimmed by 4 bases and J by 6 bases, 5 bases remained unmatched. CDR1 SGHRS and CDR2 YFSETQ come from the germline V gene. This CDR3 contains 15 residues. The CDR3 DNA is TGCGCCAGCAGCCCCCCTAGCGGGAGGGCCAATGAGCAGTTCTTC. Amino acids: CASSPPSGRANEQFF.

The J gene is TRBJ2-1, the V gene TRBV7-9, with D perhaps TRBD1 (6 bases). Between the trimmed V and J ends, which lost 4 bases and 7 bases, there was a span of 14 bases. This CDR3 contains 14 residues. The germline V gene has CDR1 SEHNR and CDR2 FQNEAQ (reference sequence). CDR3 protein: CASSSTRDKNEQFF. The CDR3 nucleotides read TGTGCCAGCAGCTCAACCCGGGACAAAAATGAGCAGTTCTTC.

This rearrangement joins TRBV4-2 to TRBJ2-2; TRBD2 matches 9 bases. This CDR3 region has 17 residues. Germline V gene sequence: CDR1 LGHNA, CDR2 YNFKEQ. The V and J ends lost 4 bases and 5 bases, in that order; junction bases with no gene match: 11. The CDR3 is CASSPNVVAGDTGELFF. The CDR3 DNA follows: TGTGCCAGCAGCCCAAACGTGGTAGCGGGAGATACCGGGGAGCTGTTTTTT.

The rearrangement joins TRBV18 to TRBJ2-5; TRBD2 might be the D (6 bases). V lost 6 bases, J lost 5 bases, and 16 bases lay in between. The CDR3 is made up of 14 amino acids. CDR1 is KGHSH and CDR2 is LQKENI in the germline V gene. The CDR3 coding sequence is TGTGCCAGCTCCCTAGGGGCTGGGAGGGAGACCCAGTACTTC. This codes for CASSLGAGRETQYF.

The rearrangement uses TRBV30 and TRBJ2-7, with 7 bases matching TRBD1. CDR3 size: 12 residues. V trimming: 1 base; J trimming: 3 bases; junction bases outside the gene matches: 0. CDR1 is GTSNPN, CDR2 SVGIG, per germline (reference sequence). The DNA for the CDR3 is TGTGCCTGGAGTGGACAGGGCTACGAGCAGTACTTC. The encoded protein is CAWSGQGYEQYF.

This chain uses TRBV19 with TRBJ1-3; TRBD1 matches at 10 bases. This CDR3 is 15 amino acids long. V dropped 7 bases and J dropped 2; count of bases not matched to a gene: 5. The germline gives CDR1 LNHDA, CDR2 SQIVND (reference sequence). The CDR3 loop is CASTTDRGAGNTIYF. CDR3 DNA sequence: TGTGCCAGTACCACGGACAGGGGGGCTGGAAACACCATATATTTT.

This clone was seen just once. The gene calls are TRBV7-9 and TRBJ2-7; D uncertain. The V gene's germline CDR1 is SEHNR and CDR2 FQNEAQ (reference sequence). V lost 3 bases and J 2 bases, leaving 8 bases between the germline ends. The CDR3 consists of 13 residues. The DNA of the CDR3 is TGTGCCAGCAGCTTGAGTGCGGCCTACGAGCAGTACTTC. This translates into CASSLSAAYEQYF.

The J gene is TRBJ2-7, the V gene TRBV7-2; 12 bases match TRBD2. This CDR3 comprises 14 residues. The V gene end was trimmed by 6 bases and the J gene end by 3 bases; junction bases not matched to a gene: 3. CDR1 and CDR2 (germline): SGHTA, FQGNSA. The CDR3 sequence: CASRRLAGDYEQYF. CDR3 bases: TGTGCCAGCAGGAGACTAGCGGGAGACTACGAGCAGTACTTC. The full variable domain, its missing parts supplied by reference TRBV7-2 and TRBJ2-7, is GAGVSQSPSNKVTEKGKDVELRCDPISGHTALYWYRQSLGQGLEFLIYFQGNSAPDKSGLPSDRFSAERTGGSVSTLTIQRTQQEDSAVYLCASRRLAGDYEQYFGPGTRLTVT.

The chain links TRBV5-4 to TRBJ1-4; 10 bases are shared with TRBD1. Germline assignment: CDR1 SGHNT and CDR2 YYREEE (reference sequence). V dropped 5 bases and J dropped 9; count of bases not matched to a gene: 10. The CDR3 totals 15 residues. The CDR3 DNA reads TGTGCCAGCAGTTCCCCGGGACAGGGGAAGAAAAAACTGTTTTTT. Translation: CASSSPGQGKKKLFF.

This chain connects TRBV28 to TRBJ2-7; 8 bases agree with TRBD2. The length of the CDR3 is 17 residues. CDR1 and CDR2 (germline): MDHEN, SYDVKM. With 2 bases clipped from V and 0 bases from J, the junction kept 9 bases outside the gene matches. The CDR3 spells CASSLGSGSGGSYEQYF. As DNA, the CDR3 is TGTGCCAGCAGTTTAGGGAGCGGGAGTGGGGGCTCCTACGAGCAGTACTTC.

This clone was counted once. This chain uses TRBV6-5 with TRBJ2-3, with D tentatively TRBD1 (5 bases). Germline CDR1 reads MNHEY; CDR2 reads SVGAGI. This CDR3 region has 16 residues. V lost 2 bases, J lost 0 bases, and 12 bases lay in between. CDR3 bases: TGTGCCAGCAGTTACCTCGACAGTTTTAGCACAGATACGCAGTATTTT. Translated, it gives CASSYLDSFSTDTQYF.